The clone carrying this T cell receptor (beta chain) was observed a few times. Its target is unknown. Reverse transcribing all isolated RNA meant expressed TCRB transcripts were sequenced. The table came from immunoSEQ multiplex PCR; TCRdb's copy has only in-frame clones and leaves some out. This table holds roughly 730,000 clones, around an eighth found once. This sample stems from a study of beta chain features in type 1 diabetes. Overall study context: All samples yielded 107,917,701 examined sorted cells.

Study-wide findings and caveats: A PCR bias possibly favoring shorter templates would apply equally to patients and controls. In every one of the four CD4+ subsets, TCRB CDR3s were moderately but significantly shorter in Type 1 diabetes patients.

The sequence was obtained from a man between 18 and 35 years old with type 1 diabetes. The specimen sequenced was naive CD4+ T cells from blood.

CDR3 sequence reads: CSVVPHGRTMNTEAFF. DNA for the CDR3: TGCAGCGTCGTTCCTCACGGAAGGACGATGAACACTGAAGCTTTCTTT. This chain uses TRBV29-1 with TRBJ1-1; D gene uncertain. CDR3 size: 16 residues. V was clipped by 6 bases and J by 0 bases, with 20 bases between them. Germline lookup yields CDR1 SQVTM and CDR2 ANQGSEA.